The rows below give T cell receptor beta chains drawn from one sample of a study of graft-versus-host responses after intestinal transplantation. These TCRs are of unknown antigen specificity. The assay was immunoSEQ multiplex PCR, and TCRdb's table has in-frame clones only and misses some. Counted here are 80,000 to 100,000 clones, approximately 87% occurring once; the ten biggest clones make up 0.095% to 0.11%. Sequencing used unstimulated CD4+ T cells sorted from spleen or lymph node cells, obtained before intestinal transplant. These receptors came from a human donor who received an intestinal transplant. The CDR3 runs from the conserved cysteine through the conserved F or W.

CDR3	V	J
CASSHLVGGQGRYGYTF	TRBV4-1	TRBJ1-2
CASSSQGSQPQHF	TRBV27	TRBJ1-5
CASSQVLVPGEQYF	TRBV4-2	TRBJ2-7
CASSLGEGDTQYF	TRBV7-7	TRBJ2-3
CASSDKPGGHQPQHF	TRBV6-1	TRBJ1-5
CASSYSGREALRTFF	TRBV6-5	TRBJ1-1
CASSSVRGGRTEAFF	TRBV27	TRBJ1-1
CASSVVGASGNTIYF	TRBV9	TRBJ1-3
CASSKGGLRGGYTF	TRBV21-1	TRBJ1-2
CASASNRGNEQFF	TRBV2	TRBJ2-1
CASSYTSGNEKLFF	TRBV5-6	TRBJ1-4
CASSRDSAQYF	TRBV5-1	TRBJ2-3
CASSVGDRDITDTQYF	TRBV9	TRBJ2-3
CASCRVVNTGELFF	TRBV12-5	TRBJ2-2
CAISGQQGGTDTQYF	TRBV10-3	TRBJ2-3
CASSERAGYGYTF	TRBV25-1	TRBJ1-2
CASSPPGGEQYF	TRBV7-7	TRBJ2-7
CASSADRGNYGYTF	TRBV5-1	TRBJ1-2
CASSPLPLAGDETQYF	TRBV9	TRBJ2-5
CASSVGVSGGPTGETQYF	TRBV9	TRBJ2-5
CASSPRTGKGAGELFF	TRBV11-1	TRBJ2-2
CASSLGGGVPPVSGANVLTF	TRBV5-1	TRBJ2-6
CASSELWQGGYTF	TRBV10-2	TRBJ1-2
CASSPLESSYNSPLHF	TRBV18	TRBJ1-6
CASKPTVNYEQYF	TRBV2	TRBJ2-7
CASSSPKLGGTYGYTF	TRBV27	TRBJ1-2
CASSTSGQGLGYTF	TRBV27	TRBJ1-2
CASSQTQGNYGYTF	TRBV4-1	TRBJ1-2
CASRGAQRGREQYF	TRBV6-1	TRBJ2-7
CASSRQGVDYGYTF	TRBV5-4	TRBJ1-2
CASRRDHRDSYEQYF	TRBV19	TRBJ2-7
CASSYEGGNSPLHF	TRBV6-5	TRBJ1-6
CASTIAGGTGELFF	TRBV19	TRBJ2-2
CSVPTTEIGSPLHF	TRBV29-1	TRBJ1-6
CASSFGPDRVAKNIQYF	TRBV7-8	TRBJ2-4
CASSPQRWGGNTEAFF	TRBV18	TRBJ1-1
CAIGTGVQPQHF	TRBV6-1	TRBJ1-5
CASSYTQLAASYEQYF	TRBV6-5	TRBJ2-7
CASSVGYAGAQETQYF	TRBV9	TRBJ2-5
CASSEIKSGRGNTIYF	TRBV6-1	TRBJ1-3
CASSRGLADTGELFF	TRBV27	TRBJ2-2
CASSRAGWSEQFF	TRBV7-3	TRBJ2-1
CASSGRGQASAELFF	TRBV5-5	TRBJ1-4
CASSSTGGAHYEQYF	TRBV5-4	TRBJ2-7
CASSSPGQGTYEQYF	TRBV11-1	TRBJ2-7
CASSFGRGAGNEKLFF	TRBV7-9	TRBJ1-4
CASTPGGRNEQFF	TRBV5-6	TRBJ2-1
CASSPRLAGESPDTQYF	TRBV18	TRBJ2-3
CASSLTGVSTDTQYF	TRBV5-1	TRBJ2-3
CASTLTGDSDYEQYF	TRBV6-7	TRBJ2-7
CASSLEWREQYF	TRBV11-2	TRBJ2-7
CASSQNGVGDTQYF	TRBV4-1	TRBJ2-3
CASSEAKTGVQYF	TRBV2	TRBJ2-7
CASSLAASTGGNTIYF	TRBV5-1	TRBJ1-3
CASRRLAGAAYTDTQYF	TRBV5-1	TRBJ2-3